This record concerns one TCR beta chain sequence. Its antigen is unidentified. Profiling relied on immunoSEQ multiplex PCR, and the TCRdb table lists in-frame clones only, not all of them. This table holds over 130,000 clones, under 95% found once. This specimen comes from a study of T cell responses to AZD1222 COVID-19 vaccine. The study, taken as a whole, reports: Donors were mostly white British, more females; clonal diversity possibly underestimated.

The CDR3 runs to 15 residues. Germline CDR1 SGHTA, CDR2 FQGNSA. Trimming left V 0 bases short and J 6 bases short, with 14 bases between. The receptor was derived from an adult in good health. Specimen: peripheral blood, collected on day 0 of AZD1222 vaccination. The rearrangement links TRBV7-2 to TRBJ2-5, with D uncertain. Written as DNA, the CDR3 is TGTGCCAGCAGCTTAGCGCCCTATTCGTCAAAGACCCAGTACTTC. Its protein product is CASSLAPYSSKTQYF.